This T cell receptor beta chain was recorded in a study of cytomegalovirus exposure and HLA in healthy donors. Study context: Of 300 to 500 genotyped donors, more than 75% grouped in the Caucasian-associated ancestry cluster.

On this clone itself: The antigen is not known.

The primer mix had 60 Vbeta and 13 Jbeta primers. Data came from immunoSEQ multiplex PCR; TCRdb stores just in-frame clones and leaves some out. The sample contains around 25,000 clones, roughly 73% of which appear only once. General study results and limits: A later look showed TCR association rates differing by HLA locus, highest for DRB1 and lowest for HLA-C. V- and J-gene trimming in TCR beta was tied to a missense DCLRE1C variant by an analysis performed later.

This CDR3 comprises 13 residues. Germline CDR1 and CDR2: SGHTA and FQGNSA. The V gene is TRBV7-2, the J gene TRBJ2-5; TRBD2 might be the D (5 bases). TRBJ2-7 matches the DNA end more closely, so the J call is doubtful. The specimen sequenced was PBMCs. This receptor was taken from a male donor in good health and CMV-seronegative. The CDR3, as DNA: TGTGCCAGCTCTCCGGGGAGAGGCCGCGAGCAGTACTTC. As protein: CASSPGRGREQYF.